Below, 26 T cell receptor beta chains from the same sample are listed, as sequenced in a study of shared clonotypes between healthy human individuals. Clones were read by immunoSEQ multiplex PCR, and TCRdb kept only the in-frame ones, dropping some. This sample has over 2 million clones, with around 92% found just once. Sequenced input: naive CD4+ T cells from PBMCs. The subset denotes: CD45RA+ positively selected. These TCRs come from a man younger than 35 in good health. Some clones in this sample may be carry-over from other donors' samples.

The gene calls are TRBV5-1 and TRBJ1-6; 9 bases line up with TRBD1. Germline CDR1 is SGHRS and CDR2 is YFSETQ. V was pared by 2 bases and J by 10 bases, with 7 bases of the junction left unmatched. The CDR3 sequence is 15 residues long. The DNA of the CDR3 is TGCGCCAGCAGCTTTTCGGGACAGGGACGATCACCCCTCCACTTT. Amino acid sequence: CASSFSGQGRSPLHF.

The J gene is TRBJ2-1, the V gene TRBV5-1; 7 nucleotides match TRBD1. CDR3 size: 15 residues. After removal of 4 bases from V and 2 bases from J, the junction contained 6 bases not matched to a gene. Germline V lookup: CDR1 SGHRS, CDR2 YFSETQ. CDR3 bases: TGCGCCAGCAGCAAGGGACAGACTACCTACAATGAGCAGTTCTTC. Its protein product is CASSKGQTTYNEQFF.

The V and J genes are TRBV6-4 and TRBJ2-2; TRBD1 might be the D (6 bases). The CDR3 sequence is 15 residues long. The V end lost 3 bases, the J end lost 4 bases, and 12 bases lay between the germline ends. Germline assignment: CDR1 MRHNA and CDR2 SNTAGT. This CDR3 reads CASSEVQGPTGELFF. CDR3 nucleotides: TGTGCCAGCAGTGAAGTACAGGGCCCCACCGGGGAGCTGTTTTTT.

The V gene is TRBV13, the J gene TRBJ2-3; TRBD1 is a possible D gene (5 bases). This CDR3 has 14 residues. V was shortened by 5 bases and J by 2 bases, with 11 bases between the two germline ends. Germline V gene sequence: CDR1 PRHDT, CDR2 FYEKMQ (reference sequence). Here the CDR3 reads CASSPRGITDTQYF. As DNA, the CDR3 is TGTGCCAGCAGCCCAAGGGGTATCACAGATACGCAGTATTTT.

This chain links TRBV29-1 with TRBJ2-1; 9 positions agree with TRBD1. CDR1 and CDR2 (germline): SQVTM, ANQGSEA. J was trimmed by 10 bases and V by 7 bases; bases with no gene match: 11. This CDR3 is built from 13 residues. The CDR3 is CSADRTGVREQFF. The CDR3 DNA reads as TGCAGCGCCGACCGGACAGGGGTGAGGGAGCAGTTCTTC.

For the CDR3, the DNA is TGCAGCGCGGGACAGGTCTACGAGCAGTACTTC. The encoded protein is CSAGQVYEQYF. The chain is built from TRBV29-1 and TRBJ2-7; 8 positions match TRBD1. The germline CDR1 and CDR2 sequences are SQVTM and ANQGSEA. V lost 7 bases, J lost 3 bases, and 2 bases stayed unmatched. The CDR3 consists of 11 residues.

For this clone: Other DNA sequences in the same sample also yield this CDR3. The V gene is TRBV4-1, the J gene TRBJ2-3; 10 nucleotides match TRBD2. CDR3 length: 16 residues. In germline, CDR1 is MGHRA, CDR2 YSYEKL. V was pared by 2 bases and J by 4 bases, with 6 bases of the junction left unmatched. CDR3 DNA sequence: TGCGCCAGCAGCCAACCCCTTCTAGCGGGAGCAGATACGCAGTATTTT. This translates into CASSQPLLAGADTQYF.

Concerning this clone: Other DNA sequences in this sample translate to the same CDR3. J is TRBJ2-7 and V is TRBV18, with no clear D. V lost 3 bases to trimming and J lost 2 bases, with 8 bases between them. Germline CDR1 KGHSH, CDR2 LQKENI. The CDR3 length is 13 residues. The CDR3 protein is CASSPGVAYEQYF. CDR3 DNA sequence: TGTGCCAGCTCACCGGGCGTAGCCTACGAGCAGTACTTC. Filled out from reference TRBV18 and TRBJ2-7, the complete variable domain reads NAGVMQNPRHLVRRRGQEARLRCSPMKGHSHVYWYRQLPEEGLKFMVYLQKENIIDESGMPKERFSAEFPKEGPSILRIQQVVRGDSAAYFCASSPGVAYEQYFGPGTRLTVT.

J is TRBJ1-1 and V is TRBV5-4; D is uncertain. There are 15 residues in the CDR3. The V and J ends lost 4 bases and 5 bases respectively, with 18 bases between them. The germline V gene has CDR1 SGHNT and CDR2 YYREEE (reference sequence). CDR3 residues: CASSLSAGGRTEAFF. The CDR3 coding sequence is TGTGCCAGCAGCCTAAGCGCGGGCGGTCGGACTGAAGCTTTCTTT.

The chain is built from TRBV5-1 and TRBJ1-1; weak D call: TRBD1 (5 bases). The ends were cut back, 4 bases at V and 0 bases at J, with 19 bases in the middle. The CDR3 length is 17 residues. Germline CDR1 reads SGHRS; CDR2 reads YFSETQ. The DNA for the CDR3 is TGCGCCAGCAGCGCTGGTTGGGGCAGCATTATGAACACTGAAGCTTTCTTT. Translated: CASSAGWGSIMNTEAFF.

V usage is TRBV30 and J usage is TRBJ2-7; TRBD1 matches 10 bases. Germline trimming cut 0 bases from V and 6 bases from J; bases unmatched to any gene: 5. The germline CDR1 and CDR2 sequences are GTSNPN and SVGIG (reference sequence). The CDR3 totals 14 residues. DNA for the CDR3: TGTGCCTGGAGTGTAGGGACAGGGGAAATCGAGCAGTACTTC. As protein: CAWSVGTGEIEQYF.

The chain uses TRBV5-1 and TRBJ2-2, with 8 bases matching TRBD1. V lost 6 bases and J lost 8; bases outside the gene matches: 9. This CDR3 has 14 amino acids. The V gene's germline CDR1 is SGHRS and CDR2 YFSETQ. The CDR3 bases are TGCGCCAGCACCCAGGGGGCCGGGGATGGGGAGCTGTTTTTT. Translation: CASTQGAGDGELFF.

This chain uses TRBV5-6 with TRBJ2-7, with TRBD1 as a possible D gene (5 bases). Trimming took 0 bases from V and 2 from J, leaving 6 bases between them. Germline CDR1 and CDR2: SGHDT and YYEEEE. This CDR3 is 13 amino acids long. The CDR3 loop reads CASSLGGTYEQYF. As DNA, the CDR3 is TGTGCCAGCAGCTTGGGGGGCACCTACGAGCAGTACTTC.

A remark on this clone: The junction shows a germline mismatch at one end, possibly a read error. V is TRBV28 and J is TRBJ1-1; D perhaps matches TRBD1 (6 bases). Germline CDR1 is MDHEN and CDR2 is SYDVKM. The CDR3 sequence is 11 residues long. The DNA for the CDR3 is TGTGCCAGCAGTCAGGGGACTGTAGCTTTCTTT. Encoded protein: CASSQGTVAFF. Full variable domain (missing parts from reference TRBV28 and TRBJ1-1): DVKVTQSSRYLVKRTGEKVFLECVQDMDHENMFWYRQDPGLGLRLIYFSYDVKMKEKGDIPEGYSVSREKKERFSLILESASTNQTSMYLCASSQGTVAFFGQGTRLTVV.

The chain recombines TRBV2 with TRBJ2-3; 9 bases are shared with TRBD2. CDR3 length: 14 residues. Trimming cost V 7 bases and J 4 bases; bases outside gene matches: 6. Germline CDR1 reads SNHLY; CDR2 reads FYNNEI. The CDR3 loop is CASKREVGADTQYF. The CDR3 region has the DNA TGTGCCAGCAAGCGGGAGGTAGGGGCAGATACGCAGTATTTT.

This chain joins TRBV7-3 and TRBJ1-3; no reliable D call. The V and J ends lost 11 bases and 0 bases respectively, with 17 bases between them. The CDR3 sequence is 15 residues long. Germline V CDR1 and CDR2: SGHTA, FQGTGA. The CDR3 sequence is CASSATGTSGNTIYF. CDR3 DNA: TGTGCCTCCTCAGCGACGGGCACCTCTGGAAACACCATATATTTT.

CDR3 sequence (DNA): TGTGCCACCAGCAGAGACAGACAAATGAACACTGAAGCTTTCTTT. It specifies CATSRDRQMNTEAFF. The chain couples TRBV15 to TRBJ1-1; D is unresolved. This CDR3 is 15 amino acids long. V lost 0 bases to trimming and J lost 0 bases, with 8 bases between them. CDR1 is LNHNV and CDR2 is YYDKDF in the germline V gene (reference sequence).

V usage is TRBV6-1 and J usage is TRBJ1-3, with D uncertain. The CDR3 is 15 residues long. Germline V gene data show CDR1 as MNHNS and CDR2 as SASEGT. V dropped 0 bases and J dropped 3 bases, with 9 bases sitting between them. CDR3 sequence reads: CASSEAGRGGNTIYF. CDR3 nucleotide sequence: TGTGCCAGCAGTGAAGCCGGGAGAGGTGGAAACACCATATATTTT.

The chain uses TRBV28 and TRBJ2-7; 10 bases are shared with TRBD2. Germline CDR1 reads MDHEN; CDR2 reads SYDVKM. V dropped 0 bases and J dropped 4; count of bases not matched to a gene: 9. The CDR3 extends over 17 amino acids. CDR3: CASSLWITSGKGYEQYF. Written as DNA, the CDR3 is TGTGCCAGCAGTTTATGGATTACTAGCGGGAAGGGGTACGAGCAGTACTTC.

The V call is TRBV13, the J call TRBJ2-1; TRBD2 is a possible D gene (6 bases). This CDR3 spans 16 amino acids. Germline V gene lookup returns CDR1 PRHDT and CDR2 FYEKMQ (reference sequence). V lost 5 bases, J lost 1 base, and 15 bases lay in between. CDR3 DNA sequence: TGTGCCAGCAGCCCCCCCGGGGGACCTTCCTACAATGAGCAGTTCTTC. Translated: CASSPPGGPSYNEQFF.

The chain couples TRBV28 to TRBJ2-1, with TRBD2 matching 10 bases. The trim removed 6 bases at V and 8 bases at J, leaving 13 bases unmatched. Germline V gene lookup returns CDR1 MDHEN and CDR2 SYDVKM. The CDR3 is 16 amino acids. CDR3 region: CASSPSGSVSSYEQFF. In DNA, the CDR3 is TGTGCCAGCAGCCCTAGCGGGAGTGTTTCAAGCTATGAGCAGTTCTTC.

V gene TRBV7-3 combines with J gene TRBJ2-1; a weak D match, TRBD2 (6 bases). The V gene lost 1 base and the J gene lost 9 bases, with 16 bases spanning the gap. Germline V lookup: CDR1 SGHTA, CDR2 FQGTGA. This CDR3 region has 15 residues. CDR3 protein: CASSLSVQGGAEQFF. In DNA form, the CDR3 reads TGTGCCAGCAGCTTAAGTGTTCAGGGAGGAGCTGAGCAGTTCTTC.

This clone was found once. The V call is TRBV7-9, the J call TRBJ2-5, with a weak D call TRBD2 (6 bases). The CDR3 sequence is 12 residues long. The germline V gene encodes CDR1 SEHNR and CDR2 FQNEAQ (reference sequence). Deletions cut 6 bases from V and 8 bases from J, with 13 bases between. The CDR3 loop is CASSSTRGTQYF. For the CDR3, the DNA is TGTGCCAGCAGTTCGACTAGGGGAACCCAGTACTTC.

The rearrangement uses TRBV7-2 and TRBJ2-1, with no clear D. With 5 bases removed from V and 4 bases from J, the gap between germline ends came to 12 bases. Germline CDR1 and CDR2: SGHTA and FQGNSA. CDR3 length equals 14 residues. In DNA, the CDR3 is TGTGCCAGCAGCCGCATTGGATCTTACAATGAGCAGTTCTTC. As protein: CASSRIGSYNEQFF.

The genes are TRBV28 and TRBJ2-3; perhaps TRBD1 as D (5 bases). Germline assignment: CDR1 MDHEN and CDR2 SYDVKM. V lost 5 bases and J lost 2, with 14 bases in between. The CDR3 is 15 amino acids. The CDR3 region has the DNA TGTGCCAGCAGTACGCCTGTGGACAACACAGATACGCAGTATTTT. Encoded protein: CASSTPVDNTDTQYF.

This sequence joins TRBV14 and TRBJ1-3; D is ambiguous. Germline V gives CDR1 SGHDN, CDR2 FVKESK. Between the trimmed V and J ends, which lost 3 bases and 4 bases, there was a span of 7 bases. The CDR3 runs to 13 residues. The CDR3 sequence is CASSHPAGNTIYF. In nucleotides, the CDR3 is TGTGCCAGCAGCCACCCGGCAGGAAACACCATATATTTT.